This T cell receptor beta chain was documented in a study of neoadjuvant anti-PD-1 for oral cavity cancer. Study context: Before surgery, most patients got three to four biweekly 3 mg/kg nivolumab doses. Patients without progression received a fourth nivolumab dose around day 43, then surgical resection on days 50-56.

This CDR3 is 14 amino acids long. The ends lost 0 bases at V and 6 bases at J; junction bases unmatched: 0. Germline loops: CDR1 SGHRS, CDR2 YFSETQ. This table comes from immunoSEQ multiplex PCR, and its TCRdb copy is limited to in-frame clones, with some not included. The sample includes around 14,000 clones, around 70% of them seen just once. The chain employs TRBV5-1 and TRBJ1-4, with 9 bases that match TRBD1. The receptor was derived from a person between 35 and 79 years old with oral cavity squamous cell carcinoma. The specimen was PBMCs, collected before nivolumab (anti-PD-1) treatment. The CDR3 DNA follows: TGCGCCAGCAGCTTGGGACAGGGGGATGAAAAACTGTTTTTT. Translation: CASSLGQGDEKLFF.